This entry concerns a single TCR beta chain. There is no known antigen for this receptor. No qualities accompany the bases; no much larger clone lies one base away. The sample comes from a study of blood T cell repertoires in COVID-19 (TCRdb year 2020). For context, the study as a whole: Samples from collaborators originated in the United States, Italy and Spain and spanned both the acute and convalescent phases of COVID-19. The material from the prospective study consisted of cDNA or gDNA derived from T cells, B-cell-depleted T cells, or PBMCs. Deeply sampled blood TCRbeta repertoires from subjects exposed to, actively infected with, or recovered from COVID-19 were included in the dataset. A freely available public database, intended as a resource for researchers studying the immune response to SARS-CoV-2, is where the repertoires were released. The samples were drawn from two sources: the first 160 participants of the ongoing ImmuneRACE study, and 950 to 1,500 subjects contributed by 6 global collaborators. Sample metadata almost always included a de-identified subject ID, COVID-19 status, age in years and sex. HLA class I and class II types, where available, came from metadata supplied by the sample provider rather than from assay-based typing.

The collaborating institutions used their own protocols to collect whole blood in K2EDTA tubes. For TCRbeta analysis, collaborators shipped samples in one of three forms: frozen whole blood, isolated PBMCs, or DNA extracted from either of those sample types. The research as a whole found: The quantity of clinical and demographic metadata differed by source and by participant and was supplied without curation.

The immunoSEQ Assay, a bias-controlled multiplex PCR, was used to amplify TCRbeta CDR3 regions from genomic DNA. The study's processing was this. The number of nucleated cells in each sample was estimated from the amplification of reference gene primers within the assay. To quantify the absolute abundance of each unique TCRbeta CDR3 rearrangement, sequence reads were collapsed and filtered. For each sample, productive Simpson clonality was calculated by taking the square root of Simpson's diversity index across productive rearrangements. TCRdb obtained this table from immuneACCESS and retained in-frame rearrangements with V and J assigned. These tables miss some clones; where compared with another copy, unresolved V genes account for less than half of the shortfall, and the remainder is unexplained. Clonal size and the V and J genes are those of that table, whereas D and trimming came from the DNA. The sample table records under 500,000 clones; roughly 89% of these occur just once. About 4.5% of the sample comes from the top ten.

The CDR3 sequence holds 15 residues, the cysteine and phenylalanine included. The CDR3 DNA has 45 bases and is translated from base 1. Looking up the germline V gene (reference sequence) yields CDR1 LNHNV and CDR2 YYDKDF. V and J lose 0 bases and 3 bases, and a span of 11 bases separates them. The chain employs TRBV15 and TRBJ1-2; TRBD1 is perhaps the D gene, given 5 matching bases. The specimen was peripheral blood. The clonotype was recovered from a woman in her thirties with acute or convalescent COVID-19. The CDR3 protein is CATSREGGADYGYTF. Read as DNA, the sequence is TGTGCCACCAGCAGAGAGGGAGGGGCTGACTATGGCTACACCTTC.